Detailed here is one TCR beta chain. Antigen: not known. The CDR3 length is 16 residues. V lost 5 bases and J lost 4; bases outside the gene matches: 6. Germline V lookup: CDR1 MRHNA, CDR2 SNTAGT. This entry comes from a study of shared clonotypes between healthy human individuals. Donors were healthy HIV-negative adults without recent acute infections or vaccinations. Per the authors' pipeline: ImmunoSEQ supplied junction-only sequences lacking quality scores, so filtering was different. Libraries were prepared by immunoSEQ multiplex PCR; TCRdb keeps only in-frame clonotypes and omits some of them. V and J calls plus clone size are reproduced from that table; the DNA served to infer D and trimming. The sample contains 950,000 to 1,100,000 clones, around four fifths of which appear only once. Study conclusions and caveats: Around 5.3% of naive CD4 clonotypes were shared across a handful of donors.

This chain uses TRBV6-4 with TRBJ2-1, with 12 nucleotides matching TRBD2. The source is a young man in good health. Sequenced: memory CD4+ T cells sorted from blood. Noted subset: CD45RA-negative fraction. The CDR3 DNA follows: TGTGCCAGCAGTCTAGAACTAGCGGGAGGTTACAATGAGCAGTTCTTC. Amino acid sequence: CASSLELAGGYNEQFF.